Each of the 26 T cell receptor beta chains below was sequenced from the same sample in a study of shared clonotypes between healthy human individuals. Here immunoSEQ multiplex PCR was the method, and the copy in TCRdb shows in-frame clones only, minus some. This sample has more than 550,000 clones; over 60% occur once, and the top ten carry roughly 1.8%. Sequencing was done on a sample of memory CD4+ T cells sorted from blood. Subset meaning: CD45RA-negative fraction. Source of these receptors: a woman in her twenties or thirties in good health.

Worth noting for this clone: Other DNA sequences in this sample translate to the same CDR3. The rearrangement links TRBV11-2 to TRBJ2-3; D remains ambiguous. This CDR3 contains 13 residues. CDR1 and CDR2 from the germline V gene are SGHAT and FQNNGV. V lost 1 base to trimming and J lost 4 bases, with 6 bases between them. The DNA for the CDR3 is TGTGCCAGCAGCTTAGCTGGTGCAGATACGCAGTATTTT. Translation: CASSLAGADTQYF.

As DNA, the CDR3 is TGCGCCAGCAGTGAGGGACTAGCGGGAGTCAGGGCAGATACGCAGTATTTT. It is translated as CASSEGLAGVRADTQYF. This rearrangement joins TRBV10-2 to TRBJ2-3; 13 nucleotides line up with TRBD2. CDR3 length: 17 amino acids. Germline CDR1 is WSHSY and CDR2 is SAAADI. V lost 2 bases, J lost 4 bases, and 6 bases stayed unmatched.

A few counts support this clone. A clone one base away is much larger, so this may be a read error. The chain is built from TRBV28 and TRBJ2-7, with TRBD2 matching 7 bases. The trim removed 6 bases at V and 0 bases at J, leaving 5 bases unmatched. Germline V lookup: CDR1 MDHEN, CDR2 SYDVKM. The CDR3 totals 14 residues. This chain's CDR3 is CASSHQRDSYEQYF. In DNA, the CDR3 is TGTGCCAGCAGCCACCAGCGGGACTCCTACGAGCAGTACTTC.

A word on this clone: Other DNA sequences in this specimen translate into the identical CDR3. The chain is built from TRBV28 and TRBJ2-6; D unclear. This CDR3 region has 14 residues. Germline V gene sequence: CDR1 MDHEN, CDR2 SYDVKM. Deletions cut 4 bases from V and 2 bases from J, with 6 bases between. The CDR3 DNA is TGTGCCAGCAGTTCGGGTACTGGGGCCAACGTCCTGACTTTC. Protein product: CASSSGTGANVLTF.

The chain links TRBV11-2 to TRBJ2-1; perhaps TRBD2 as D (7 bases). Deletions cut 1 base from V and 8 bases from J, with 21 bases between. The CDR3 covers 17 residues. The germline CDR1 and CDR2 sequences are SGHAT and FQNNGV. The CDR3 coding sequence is TGTGCCAGCAGCTTAGTAAGGGGGAGCGGGAAGGGCGATGAGCAGTTCTTC. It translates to CASSLVRGSGKGDEQFF. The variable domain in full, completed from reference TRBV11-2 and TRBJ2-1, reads EAGVAQSPRYKIIEKRQSVAFWCNPISGHATLYWYQQILGQGPKLLIQFQNNGVVDDSQLPKDRFSAERLKGVDSTLKIQPAKLEDSAVYLCASSLVRGSGKGDEQFFGPGTRLTVL.

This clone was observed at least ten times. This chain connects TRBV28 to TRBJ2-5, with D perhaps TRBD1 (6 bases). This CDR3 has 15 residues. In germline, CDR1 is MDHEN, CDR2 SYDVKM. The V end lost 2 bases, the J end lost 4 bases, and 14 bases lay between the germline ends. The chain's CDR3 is CASSLQGPLGETQYF. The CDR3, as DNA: TGTGCCAGCAGTTTACAGGGGCCGCTTGGAGAGACCCAGTACTTC.

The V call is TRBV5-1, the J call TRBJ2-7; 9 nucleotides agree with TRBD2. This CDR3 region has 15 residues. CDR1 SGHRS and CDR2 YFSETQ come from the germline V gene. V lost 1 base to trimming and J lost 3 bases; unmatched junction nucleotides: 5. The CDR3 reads CASSLLFSGSYEQYF. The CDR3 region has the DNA TGCGCCAGCAGCTTGTTATTTAGCGGGAGCTACGAGCAGTACTTC.

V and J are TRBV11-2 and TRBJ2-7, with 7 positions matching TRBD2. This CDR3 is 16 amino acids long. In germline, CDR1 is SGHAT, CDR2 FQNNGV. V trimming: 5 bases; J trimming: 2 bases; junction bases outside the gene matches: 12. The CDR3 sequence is CASSEQPSGTTYEQYF. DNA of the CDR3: TGTGCCAGCAGCGAACAACCTAGCGGAACCACCTACGAGCAGTACTTC.

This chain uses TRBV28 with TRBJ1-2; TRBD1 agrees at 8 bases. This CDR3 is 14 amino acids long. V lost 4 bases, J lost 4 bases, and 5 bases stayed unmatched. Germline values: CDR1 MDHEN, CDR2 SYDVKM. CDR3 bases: TGTGCCAGCAGTTCACAGGGGGATGGCTATGGCTACACCTTC. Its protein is CASSSQGDGYGYTF.

CDR3 protein: CASSFGENTGELFF. CDR3 DNA sequence: TGTGCCAGCAGCTTTGGGGAGAACACCGGGGAGCTGTTTTTT. V and J are TRBV5-4 and TRBJ2-2; D call uncertain. The V gene's germline CDR1 is SGHNT and CDR2 YYREEE (reference sequence). The CDR3 is made up of 14 amino acids. The germline V and J ends were trimmed by 2 bases and 1 base, with 6 bases remaining between them.

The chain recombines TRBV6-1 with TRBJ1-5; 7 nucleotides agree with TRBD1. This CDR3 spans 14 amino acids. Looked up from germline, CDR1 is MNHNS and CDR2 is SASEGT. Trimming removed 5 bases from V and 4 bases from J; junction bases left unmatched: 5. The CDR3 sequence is CASSWQGDNQPQHF. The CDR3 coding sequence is TGTGCCAGCAGTTGGCAGGGGGATAATCAGCCCCAGCATTTT.

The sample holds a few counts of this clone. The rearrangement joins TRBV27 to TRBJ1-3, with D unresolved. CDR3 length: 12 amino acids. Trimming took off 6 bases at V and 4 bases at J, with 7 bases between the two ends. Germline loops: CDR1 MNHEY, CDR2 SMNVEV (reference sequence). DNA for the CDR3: TGTGCCAGCAGGGGTGGAGGAAACACCATATATTTT. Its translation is CASRGGGNTIYF.

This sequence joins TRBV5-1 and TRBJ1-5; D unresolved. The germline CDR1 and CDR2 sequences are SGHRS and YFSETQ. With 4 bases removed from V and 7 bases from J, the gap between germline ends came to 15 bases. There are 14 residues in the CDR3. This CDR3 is CASSLGEVDQPQHF. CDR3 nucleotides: TGCGCCAGCAGCCTCGGGGAGGTAGACCAGCCCCAGCATTTT.

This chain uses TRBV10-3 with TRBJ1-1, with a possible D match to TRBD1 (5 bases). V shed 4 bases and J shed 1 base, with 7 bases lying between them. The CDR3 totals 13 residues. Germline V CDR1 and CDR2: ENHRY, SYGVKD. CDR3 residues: CAISGTQNTEAFF. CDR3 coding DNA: TGTGCCATCAGTGGGACACAGAACACTGAAGCTTTCTTT.

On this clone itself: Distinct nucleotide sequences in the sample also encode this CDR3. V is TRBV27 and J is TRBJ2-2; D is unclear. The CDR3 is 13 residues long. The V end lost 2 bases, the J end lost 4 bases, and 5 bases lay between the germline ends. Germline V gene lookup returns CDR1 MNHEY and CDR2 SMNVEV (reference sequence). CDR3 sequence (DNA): TGTGCCAGCAGTTTAGGACGCACCGGGGAGCTGTTTTTT. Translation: CASSLGRTGELFF.

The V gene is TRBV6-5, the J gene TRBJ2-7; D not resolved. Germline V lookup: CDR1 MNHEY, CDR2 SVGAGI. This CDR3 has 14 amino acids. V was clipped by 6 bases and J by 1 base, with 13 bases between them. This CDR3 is CASRGFQDSYEQYF. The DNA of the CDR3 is TGTGCCAGCAGGGGATTTCAGGATTCCTACGAGCAGTACTTC.

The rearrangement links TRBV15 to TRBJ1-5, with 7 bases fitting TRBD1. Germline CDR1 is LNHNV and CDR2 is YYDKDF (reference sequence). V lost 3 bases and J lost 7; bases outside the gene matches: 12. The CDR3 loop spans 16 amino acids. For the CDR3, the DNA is TGTGCCACCAGCAGGAACGCACAGGGGCTAGGGCAGCCCCAGCATTTT. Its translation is CATSRNAQGLGQPQHF.

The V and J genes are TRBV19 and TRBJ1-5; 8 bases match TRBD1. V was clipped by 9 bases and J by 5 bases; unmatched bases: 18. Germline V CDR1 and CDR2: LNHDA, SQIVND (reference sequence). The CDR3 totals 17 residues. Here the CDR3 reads CASELNDRGLQYQPQHF. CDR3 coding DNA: TGTGCCAGCGAACTAAACGACAGGGGCCTACAGTATCAGCCCCAGCATTTT. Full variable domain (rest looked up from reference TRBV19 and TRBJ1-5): DGGITQSPKYLFRKEGQNVTLSCEQNLNHDAMYWYRQDPGQGLRLIYYSQIVNDFQKGDIAEGYSVSREKKESFPLTVTSAQKNPTAFYLCASELNDRGLQYQPQHFGDGTRLSIL.

The CDR3 DNA reads TGTGCCAGTAGTACAGCATACTGGGGGTTCAATCAGCCCCAGCATTTT. It is translated as CASSTAYWGFNQPQHF. V gene TRBV19 combines with J gene TRBJ1-5; maybe TRBD1 (5 bases). V was trimmed by 4 bases and J by 3 bases, leaving 16 bases between them. The germline CDR1 and CDR2 sequences are LNHDA and SQIVND (reference sequence). This CDR3 is 16 amino acids long.

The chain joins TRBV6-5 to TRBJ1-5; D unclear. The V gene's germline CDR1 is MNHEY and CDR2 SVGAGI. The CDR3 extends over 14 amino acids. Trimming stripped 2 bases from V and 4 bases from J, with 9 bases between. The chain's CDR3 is CASSYLSPNQPQHF. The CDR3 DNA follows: TGTGCCAGCAGTTACCTTAGCCCGAATCAGCCCCAGCATTTT.

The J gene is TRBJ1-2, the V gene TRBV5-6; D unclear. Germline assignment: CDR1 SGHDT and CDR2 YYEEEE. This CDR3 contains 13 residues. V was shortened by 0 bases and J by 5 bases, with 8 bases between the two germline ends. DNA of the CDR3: TGTGCCAGCAGCTTGGATGCCAAATATGGCTACACCTTC. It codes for CASSLDAKYGYTF.

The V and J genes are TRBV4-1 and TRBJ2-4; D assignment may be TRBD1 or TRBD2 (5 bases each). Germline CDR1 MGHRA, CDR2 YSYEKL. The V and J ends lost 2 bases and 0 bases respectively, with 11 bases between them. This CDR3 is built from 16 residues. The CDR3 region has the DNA TGCGCCAGCAGCCAACTCCGAGGGGTAGCCAAAAACATTCAGTACTTC. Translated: CASSQLRGVAKNIQYF.

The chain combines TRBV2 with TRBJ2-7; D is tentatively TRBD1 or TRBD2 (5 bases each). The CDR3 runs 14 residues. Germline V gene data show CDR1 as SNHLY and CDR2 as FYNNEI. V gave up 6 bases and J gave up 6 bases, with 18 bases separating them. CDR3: CASRERTSGSEQYF. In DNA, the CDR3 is TGTGCCAGCAGGGAACGGACAAGCGGCTCCGAGCAGTACTTC.

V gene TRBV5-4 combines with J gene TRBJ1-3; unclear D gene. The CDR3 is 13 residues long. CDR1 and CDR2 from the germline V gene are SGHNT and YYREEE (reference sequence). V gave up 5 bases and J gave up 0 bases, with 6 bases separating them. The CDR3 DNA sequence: TGTGCCAGCAGAAAGTCCTCTGGAAACACCATATATTTT. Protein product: CASRKSSGNTIYF.

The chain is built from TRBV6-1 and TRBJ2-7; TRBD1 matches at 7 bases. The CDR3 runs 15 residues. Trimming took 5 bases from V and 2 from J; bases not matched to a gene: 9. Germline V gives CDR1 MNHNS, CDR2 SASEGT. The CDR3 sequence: CASSPFPDRAYEQYF. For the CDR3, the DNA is TGTGCCAGCAGTCCTTTTCCCGACAGGGCCTACGAGCAGTACTTC.

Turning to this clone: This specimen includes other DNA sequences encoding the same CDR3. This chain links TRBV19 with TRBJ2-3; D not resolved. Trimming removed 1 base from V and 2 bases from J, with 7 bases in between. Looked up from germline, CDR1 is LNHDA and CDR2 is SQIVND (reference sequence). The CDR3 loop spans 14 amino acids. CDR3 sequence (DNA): TGTGCCAGTAGTATAGCGGCAGTCACAGATACGCAGTATTTT. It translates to CASSIAAVTDTQYF.